This paragraph covers one T cell receptor (beta chain) sequence. What it binds is unknown. This sample includes further DNA sequences coding for the same CDR3. The entry originates in a study of Ad26.COV2.S vaccination and SARS-CoV-2 variants. Across the whole study: Within the COV1001 Ad26.COV2.S trial arm, the donor was enrolled.

Study-level points and caveats: Placebo recipients had lower spike-specific TCR breadth than vaccine recipients. Reportedly, after vaccination the spike-specific CD8+ and CD4+ T cell responses displayed substantial breadth.

This CDR3 is 15 amino acids long. The ends were cut back, 4 bases at V and 2 bases at J, with 15 bases in the middle. Looked up from germline, CDR1 is SGHAT and CDR2 is FQNNGV. As for treatment: around 19 received Ad26.COV2.S at low or high dose, single or two shots; 5 received placebo; per-sample allocation not given. Collection of samples fell on day 63 after the first vaccine or placebo injection. Libraries were prepared by immunoSEQ multiplex PCR; TCRdb keeps only in-frame clonotypes and omits some of them. This sample yields 300,000 to 400,000 clones, of which more than 75% are seen a single time; about 3.5% belongs to the top ten.

This TCR derives from a person aged 18-65 years who received the Ad26.COV2.S COVID-19 vaccine or a placebo. The chain is built from TRBV11-2 and TRBJ2-7; D possibly corresponds to TRBD2 (5 bases). This sample comprised peripheral blood, obtained in a trial of Ad26.COV2.S vaccine versus placebo. The CDR3, as DNA: TGTGCCAGCAGCTGGGATCGCGGGCGTACCTACGAGCAGTACTTC. Amino acids: CASSWDRGRTYEQYF.